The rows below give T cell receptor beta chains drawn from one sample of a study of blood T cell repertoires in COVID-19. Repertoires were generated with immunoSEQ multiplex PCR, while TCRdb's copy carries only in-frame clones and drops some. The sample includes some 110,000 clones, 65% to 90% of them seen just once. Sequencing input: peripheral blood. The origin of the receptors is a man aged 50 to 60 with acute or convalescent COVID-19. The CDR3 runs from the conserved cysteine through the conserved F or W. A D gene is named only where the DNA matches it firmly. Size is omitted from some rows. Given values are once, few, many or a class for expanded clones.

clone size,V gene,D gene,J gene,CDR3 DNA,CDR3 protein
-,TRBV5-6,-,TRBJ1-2,TGTGCCAGCAGCTTGAGAGGGACTTATAACTATGGCTACACCTTC,CASSLRGTYNYGYTF
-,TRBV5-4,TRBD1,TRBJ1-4,TGTGCCAGCAGCTCGAACTCAGGGGGCGAGGAAAAACTGTTTTTT,CASSSNSGGEEKLFF
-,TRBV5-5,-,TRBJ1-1,TGTGCCAGCAGCTTCAACCCAGGGTTGAACACTGAAGCTTTCTTT,CASSFNPGLNTEAFF
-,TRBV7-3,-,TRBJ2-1,TGTGCCAGCAGCTTAGGGGGACTGCTGAATGAGCAGTTCTTC,CASSLGGLLNEQFF
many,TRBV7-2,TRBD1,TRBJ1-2,TGTGCCAGCAGCTTAACCCCGACAGGGGAGTTTAACTATGGCTACACCTTC,CASSLTPTGEFNYGYTF
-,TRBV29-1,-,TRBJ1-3,TGCAGCGCCGCGGGGGCATTAAGAAACACCATATATTTT,CSAAGALRNTIYF
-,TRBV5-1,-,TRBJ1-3,TGCGCCAGCAGCTCCTCAGGCGTTGGCACCATATATTTT,CASSSSGVGTIYF
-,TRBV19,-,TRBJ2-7,TGTGCCAGTAGTACCGACAGTACCAGGTCCCGCGAGCAGTACTTC,CASSTDSTRSREQYF
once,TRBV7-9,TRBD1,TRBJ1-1,TGTGCCAGCAGCTTAGGGACAGGGGGGATTGAAGCTTTCTTT,CASSLGTGGIEAFF
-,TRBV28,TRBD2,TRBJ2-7,TGTGCCAGCAGTCCTAGCGGGAGGAACGCCTACGAGCAGTACTTC,CASSPSGRNAYEQYF
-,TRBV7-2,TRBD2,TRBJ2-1,TGTGCCAGCAGTCTAGCGGGGGAGCAGTTCTTC,CASSLAGEQFF
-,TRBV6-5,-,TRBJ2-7,TGTGCCAGCAAGGAGGGCCCCAACACCTACGAGCAGTACTTC,CASKEGPNTYEQYF
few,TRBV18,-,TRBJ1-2,TGTGCCAGCTCACCGGGGCAGGGGTACTATGGCTACACCTTC,CASSPGQGYYGYTF
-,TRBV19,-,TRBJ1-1,TGTGCCAGTAACCTTGGGGGCCTGCCAAGTGAAGCTTTCTTT,CASNLGGLPSEAFF
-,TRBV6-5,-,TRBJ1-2,TGTGCCAGCGAGATCGGGACAAATAACTATGGCTACACCTTC,CASEIGTNNYGYTF
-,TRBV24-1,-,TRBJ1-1,TGTGCCACCAGTGAGTCAGGGGTGACTGAAGCTTTCTTT,CATSESGVTEAFF
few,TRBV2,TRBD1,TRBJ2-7,TGTGCCAGCTCTTCCGGGACAGACGAGCAGTACTTC,CASSSGTDEQYF
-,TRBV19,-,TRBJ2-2,TGTGCCAGTAGTACCGGGGGGGAGCTGTTTTTT,CASSTGGELFF
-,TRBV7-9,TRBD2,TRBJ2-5,TGTGCCAGCAGCTTGCTAGCGGGAGGGGGTCCGGAGACCCAGTACTTC,CASSLLAGGGPETQYF
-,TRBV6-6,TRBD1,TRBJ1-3,TGTGCCAGCAGACGGGGGACAGAAGGAAACACCATATATTTT,CASRRGTEGNTIYF
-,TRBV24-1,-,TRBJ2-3,TGTGCCACCAGTGTAGGAGGGGAAGTCACAGATACGCAGTATTTT,CATSVGGEVTDTQYF
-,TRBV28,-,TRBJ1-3,TGTGCCAGCAGTACGACACGGGGGGGGAGAGACACCATATATTTT,CASSTTRGGRDTIYF
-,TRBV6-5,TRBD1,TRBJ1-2,TGTGCCAGCAGGATGGACAGGGTGGGTGGCTACACCTTC,CASRMDRVGGYTF
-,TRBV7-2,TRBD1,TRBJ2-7,TGTGCCAGCAGCCCCGACAGGGGGCTCTACGAGCAGTACTTC,CASSPDRGLYEQYF
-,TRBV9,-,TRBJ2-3,TGTGCCAGCAGCGCGGGAGGGGGACAGGGATTCACAGATACGCAGTATTTT,CASSAGGGQGFTDTQYF
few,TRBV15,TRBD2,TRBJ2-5,TGTGCCACCTCGGGGGGGAGCGGGGTCGGAGAGACCCAGTACTTC,CATSGGSGVGETQYF
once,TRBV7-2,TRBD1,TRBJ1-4,TGTGCCAGCAGCTTAGGACAGGGCGCGGAAAAACTGTTTTTT,CASSLGQGAEKLFF
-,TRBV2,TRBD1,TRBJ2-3,TGTGCCAGGGGAATTATACAGGGGCGCACAGATACGCAGTATTTT,CARGIIQGRTDTQYF
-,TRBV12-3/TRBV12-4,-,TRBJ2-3,TGTGCCAGCAGCCCCTCCACAGATACGCAGTATTTT,CASSPSTDTQYF
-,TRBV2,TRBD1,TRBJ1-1,TGTGCCAGCAGCGGCCGATTGGGACAGACGAACACTGAAGCTTTCTTT,CASSGRLGQTNTEAFF
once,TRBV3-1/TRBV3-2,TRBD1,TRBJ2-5,TGTGCCAGCAGCCGGGAGGACAGGGCGACCCAAGAGACCCAGTACTTC,CASSREDRATQETQYF
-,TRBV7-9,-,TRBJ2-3,TGTGCCAGCAGCTTAGGGGTTTCAGCGGCCCTGGGGGATACGCAGTATTTT,CASSLGVSAALGDTQYF
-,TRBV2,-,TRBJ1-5,TGTGCCAGCAGTACCAGGGGAATTCAGCCCCAGCATTTT,CASSTRGIQPQHF
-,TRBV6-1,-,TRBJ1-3,TGTGCCAGCAGTGAAGTAGCTATCTCTGGAAACACCATATATTTT,CASSEVAISGNTIYF
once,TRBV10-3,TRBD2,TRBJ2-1,TGTGCCATCAGTGAGTCGACTCGACTAGCGGGAGGCCTCAGCTCCTACAATGAGCAGTTCTTC,CAISESTRLAGGLSSYNEQFF
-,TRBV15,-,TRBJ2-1,TGTGCCACCAGCAGAGTCGGCAATGAGCAGTTCTTC,CATSRVGNEQFF
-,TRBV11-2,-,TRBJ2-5,TGTGCCAGCGGATACAGGGTGCCAGAGACCCAGTACTTC,CASGYRVPETQYF
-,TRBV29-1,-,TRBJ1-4,TGCAGCGTGACGACAGCAACTAATGAAAAACTGTTTTTT,CSVTTATNEKLFF
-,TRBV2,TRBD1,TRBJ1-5,TGTGCCAGCAGTGAAGGGACAGGTTTGAATCAGCCCCAGCATTTT,CASSEGTGLNQPQHF
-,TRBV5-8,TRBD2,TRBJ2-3,TGTGCCAGCAGCTCGAATAGCGGGCGCACAGATACGCAGTATTTT,CASSSNSGRTDTQYF
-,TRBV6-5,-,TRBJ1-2,TGTGCCAGCAGTTACTCGTCTTCCAACTTCTATGGCTACACCTTC,CASSYSSSNFYGYTF
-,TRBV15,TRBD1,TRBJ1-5,TGTGCCACCAGCAGGACAGGGAATAGCAATCAGCCCCAGCATTTT,CATSRTGNSNQPQHF
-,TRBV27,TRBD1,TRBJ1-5,TGTGCCAGCAGTTTAGGACAGGGTGAACAGCCCCAGCATTTT,CASSLGQGEQPQHF
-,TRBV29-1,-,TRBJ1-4,TGCAGCGGGATAAGGGGGGAAAAACTGTTTTTT,CSGIRGEKLFF
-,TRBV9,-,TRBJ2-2,TGTGCCAGCAGCGTAGCTCGAACCACGAGCACCGGGGAGCTGTTTTTT,CASSVARTTSTGELFF
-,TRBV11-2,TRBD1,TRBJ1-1,TGTGCCAGCAGCGAACGGGCCGACAGGGGGATTTTGCGGAACACTGAAGCTTTCTTT,CASSERADRGILRNTEAFF
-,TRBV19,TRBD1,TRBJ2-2,TGTGCCAGTAGTCTTCGACAGGGGCCTGGAACCGGGGAGCTGTTTTTT,CASSLRQGPGTGELFF
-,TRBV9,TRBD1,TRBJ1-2,TGTGCCAGCAGGGCCAGGGGGCCTTCCTATGGCTACACCTTC,CASRARGPSYGYTF
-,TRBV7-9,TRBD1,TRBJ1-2,TGTGCCAGCAGCTTAGCTGGACAGGGGGCCCATGGCTACACCTTC,CASSLAGQGAHGYTF
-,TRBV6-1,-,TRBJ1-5,TGTGCCAGCAGTGAACAGGCCCCCACGAGCGGGGCAGCCCAGCATTTT,CASSEQAPTSGAAQHF